This T cell receptor beta chain comes out of a study of early T cells in non-severe SARS-CoV-2 infection. General observations from the study: Matching results from VDJdb favored anti-spike CD8 responses, leaving private and CD4 specificities undetected.

This clonotype was found many times. What it recognizes is unknown. Individual cDNA molecules carried attached unique molecular identifiers. A single record per CDR3 protein comes from TCRdb applying MiXCR to the 5' RACE reads. The sample records under 70,000 distinct CDR3 sequences, 5.6% being singletons. The CDR3 contains 18 residues. Per germline, CDR1 MNHNY and CDR2 SVGAGI (reference sequence). The V gene lost 2 bases and the J gene lost 2 bases, with 22 bases spanning the gap. The material sequenced was whole blood. The rearrangement uses TRBV6-6 and TRBJ2-7; TRBD2 is a possible D gene (6 bases). The origin of this receptor is an adult who was a healthcare worker with PCR-confirmed SARS-CoV-2 infection or an uninfected control (not recorded which). The CDR3 loop reads CASSYTPRVVGSAYEQYF. The CDR3 DNA reads as TGTGCCAGCAGTTACACCCCCCGGGTAGTCGGGAGCGCCTACGAGCAGTACTTC.